This T cell receptor beta chain derives from a study of T-cell memory formation after mild COVID-19 (dated by TCRdb to about 2021). Context from the whole study: Most TCR sequence clusters were specific to one of the two donors. The cohort comprised two young, previously healthy adult volunteers, one female and one male. T-cell clones expanding and contracting after mild COVID-19 in two donors were tracked by longitudinal TCRalpha and TCRbeta repertoire sequencing.

This clonotype appeared a few times. Which antigen it targets is not known. No base quality values were provided; no much bigger clone lies one nucleotide off. V loses 9 bases of germline sequence and J loses 6 bases, and the interval between the two ends is 13 bases. CDR3 length: 12 amino acids, cysteine to phenylalanine. The kept DNA is CDR3 alone, 36 bases in frame from the first base. Findings and caveats that apply to the study as a whole: Clones contracting from day 15 to 85 had balanced CD4/CD8 phenotypes, while a second wave expanding from day 15 to 37 was biased towards CD4+. The study covered only a couple of mild cases, and larger cohorts including severe cases with pre-infection samples were considered necessary. Some responding clones were found in pre-infection memory, which suggests that pre-existing cross-reactive memory T cells took part in the SARS-CoV-2 response. SARS-CoV-2 specificity of the second-wave clones peaking on day 37 was not confirmed. Contracting CD4+ clones appeared mostly in the CM and EM memory subsets, whereas CD8+ clones were enriched in EMRA.

This sample was sequenced with an Illumina NovaSeq 6000. TCRalpha and TCRbeta cDNA libraries were built by 5'RACE with constant-segment primers, adding sample barcodes and unique molecular identifiers. Trizol reagent was used to extract RNA from every sample. Amplification of the libraries took two PCR steps, and the second step added a second sample barcode plus Illumina TruSeq adapters. Libraries were sequenced on an Illumina NovaSeq with 2 x 150 bp paired-end reads. Processing in the source paper ran as follows. Reads were demultiplexed and collapsed into UMI-guided consensus sequences with migec v1.2.7. Using mixcr v2.1.11, UMI consensuses were aligned to TRA and TRB V and J templates and then assembled into clonotypes. Expanded or contracted clonotypes were those called significant by both edgeR and NoisET, with noise models trained on biological replicates. For edgeR calls, a false discovery rate-adjusted p below 0.01 and a log2 fold-change threshold of 1 were applied. PCA with hierarchical clustering of max-normalized trajectories of the 1000 most abundant clonotypes was used as exploratory dynamics analysis. Each responding clone was given a CD4 or CD8 phenotype based on the CD4+ and CD8+ repertoires, which had been sequenced separately. TCRdb reanalyzed the raw reads on its own, using fastp at Q25 for trimming and MiXCR for clone calling, and kept in-frame beta chains. For every CDR3 protein sequence, its rows merge into one entry that carries the most common genes and DNA. The V and J calls, along with clone size, are taken from TCRdb and not from the paper's own processing. The sample yields 200,000 or so distinct CDR3 sequences; around 20% were counted once. Of the sample, 2.4% falls within the top ten clones.

Ficoll-Paque density gradient centrifugation was the method used to isolate PBMCs. The sequenced material came from PBMCs or a T cell subset sorted from them (not recorded which). This sequence was found in an adult woman who had mild COVID-19 (a few samples of this study predate the infection). The sample titles of this study are shuffled in the database, so cell type and time point are left out; the donor was told from shared clones. Rearrangement joined TRBV12-3 or TRBV12-4 to TRBJ2-3; no D gene can be assigned with confidence. The CDR3 reads CASRPHTDTQYF. The DNA sequence is given as TGTGCCAGTCGACCCCACACGGATACGCAGTATTTT.